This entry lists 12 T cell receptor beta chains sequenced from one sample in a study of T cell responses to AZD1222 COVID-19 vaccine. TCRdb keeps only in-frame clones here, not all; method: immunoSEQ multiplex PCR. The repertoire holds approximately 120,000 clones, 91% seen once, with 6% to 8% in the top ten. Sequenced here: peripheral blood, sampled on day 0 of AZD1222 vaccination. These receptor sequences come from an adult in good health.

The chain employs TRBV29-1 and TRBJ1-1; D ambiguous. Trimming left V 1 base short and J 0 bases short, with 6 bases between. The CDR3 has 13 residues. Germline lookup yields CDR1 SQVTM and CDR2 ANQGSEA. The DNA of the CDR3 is TGCAGCGTTGAAGGGCAGTTGAACACTGAAGCTTTCTTT. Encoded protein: CSVEGQLNTEAFF. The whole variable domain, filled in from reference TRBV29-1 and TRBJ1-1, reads SAVISQKPSRDICQRGTSLTIQCQVDSQVTMMFWYRQQPGQSLTLIATANQGSEATYESGFVIDKFPISRPNLTFSTLTVSNMSPEDSSIYLCSVEGQLNTEAFFGQGTRLTVV.

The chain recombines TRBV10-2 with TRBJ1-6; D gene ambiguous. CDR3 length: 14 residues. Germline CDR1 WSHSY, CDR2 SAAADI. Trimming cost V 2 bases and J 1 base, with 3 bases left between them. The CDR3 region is CASSEGSYNSPLHF. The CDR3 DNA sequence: TGCGCCAGCAGTGAGGGTTCCTATAATTCACCCCTCCACTTT.

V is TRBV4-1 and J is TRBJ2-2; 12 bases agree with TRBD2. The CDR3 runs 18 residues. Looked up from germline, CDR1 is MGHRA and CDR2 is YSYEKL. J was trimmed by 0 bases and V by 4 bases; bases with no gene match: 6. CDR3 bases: TGCGCCAGCAGCCCGAGGACTAGCGGGGCTTCGAACACCGGGGAGCTGTTTTTT. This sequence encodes CASSPRTSGASNTGELFF.

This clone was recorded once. The CDR3 nucleotides are TGTGCCAGCAGCATTGGGCTTGGTTCACCCCTCCACTTT. Protein product: CASSIGLGSPLHF. The genes are TRBV12-3 or TRBV12-4 and TRBJ1-6; no clear D gene. The V and J ends lost 6 bases and 9 bases respectively, with 12 bases between them. The CDR3 spans 13 residues.

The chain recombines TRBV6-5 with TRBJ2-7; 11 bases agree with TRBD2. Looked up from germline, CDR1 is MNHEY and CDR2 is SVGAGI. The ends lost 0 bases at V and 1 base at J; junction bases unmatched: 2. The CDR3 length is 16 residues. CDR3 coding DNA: TGTGCCAGCAGTTACTCGACTAGCGGGGAGTCCTACGAGCAGTACTTC. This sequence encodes CASSYSTSGESYEQYF.

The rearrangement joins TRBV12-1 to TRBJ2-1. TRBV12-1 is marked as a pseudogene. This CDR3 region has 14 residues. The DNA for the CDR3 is TGTGCCGTCCCCGGATCACCTTCCTACAATGAGCAGTTCTTC. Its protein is CAVPGSPSYNEQFF.

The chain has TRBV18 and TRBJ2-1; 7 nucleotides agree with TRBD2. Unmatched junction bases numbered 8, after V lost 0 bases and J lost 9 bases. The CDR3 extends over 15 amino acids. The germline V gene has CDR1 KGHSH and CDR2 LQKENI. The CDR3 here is CASSPPTRTRSEQFF. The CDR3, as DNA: TGTGCCAGCTCACCACCGACCCGGACTAGGAGTGAGCAGTTCTTC.

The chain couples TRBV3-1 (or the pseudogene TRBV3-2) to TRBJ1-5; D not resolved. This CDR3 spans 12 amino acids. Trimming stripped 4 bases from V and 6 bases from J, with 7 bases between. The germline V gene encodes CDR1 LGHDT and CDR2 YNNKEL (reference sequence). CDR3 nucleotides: TGTGCCAGCAGCCCCGTCGCTCAGCCCCAGCATTTT. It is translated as CASSPVAQPQHF.

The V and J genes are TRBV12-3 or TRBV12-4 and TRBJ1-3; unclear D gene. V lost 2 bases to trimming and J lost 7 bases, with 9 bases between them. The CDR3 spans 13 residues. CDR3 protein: CASSLYLGNTIYF. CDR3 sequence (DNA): TGTGCCAGCAGTTTATATCTGGGGAACACCATATATTTT.

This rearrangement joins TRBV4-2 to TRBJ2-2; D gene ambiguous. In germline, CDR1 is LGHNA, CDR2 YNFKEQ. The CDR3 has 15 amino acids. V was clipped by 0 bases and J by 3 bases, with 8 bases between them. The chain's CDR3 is CASSQDTHHTGELFF. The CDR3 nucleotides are TGTGCCAGCAGCCAAGATACCCACCACACCGGGGAGCTGTTTTTT.

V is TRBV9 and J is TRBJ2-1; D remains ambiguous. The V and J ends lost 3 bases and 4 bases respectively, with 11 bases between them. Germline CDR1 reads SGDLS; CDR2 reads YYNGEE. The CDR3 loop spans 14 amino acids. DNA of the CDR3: TGTGCCAGCAGCGCTGGGGTTATTTACAATGAGCAGTTCTTC. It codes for CASSAGVIYNEQFF. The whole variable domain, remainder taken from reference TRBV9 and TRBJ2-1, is DSGVTQTPKHLITATGQRVTLRCSPRSGDLSVYWYQQSLDQGLQFLIQYYNGEERAKGNILERFSAQQFPDLHSELNLSSLELGDSALYFCASSAGVIYNEQFFGPGTRLTVL.

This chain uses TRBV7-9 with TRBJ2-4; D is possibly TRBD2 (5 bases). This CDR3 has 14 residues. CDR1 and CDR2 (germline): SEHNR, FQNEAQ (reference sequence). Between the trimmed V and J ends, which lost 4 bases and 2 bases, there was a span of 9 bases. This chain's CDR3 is CASSSPGTKNIQYF. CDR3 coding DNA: TGTGCCAGCAGCTCACCGGGGACCAAAAACATTCAGTACTTC.